This paragraph covers one T cell receptor beta chain sequence. The antigen this receptor binds is unknown. No qualities accompany the bases; no much larger clone lies one base away. The library was obtained by PCR. TCRdb records Illumina HiSeq 2500 as the sequencer. To normalize quantification of the TCRbeta repertoire, the TCR libraries were built with molecular barcoding that relied on unique molecular identifiers. TCRdb reprocessed the public reads (quality trimming at Q25 with fastp, clone calling with MiXCR) and kept in-frame beta chains. CDR3 protein duplicates are merged, each entry listing the most common genes and DNA. Within this sample are 500,000 to 600,000 distinct CDR3 sequences, with 20% to 30% of them counted one time only. Under 45% of the sample is in the top ten clones. The sample belongs to a study of T-cell reconstitution after alpha-beta-depleted transplantation in children (dated by TCRdb to the mid-2010s). In terms of the full investigation: Using TCR repertoire profiling, the study quantitatively followed how T-cell immune reconstitution unfolded in children after TCRalphabeta/CD19-depleted allogeneic hematopoietic cell transplantation.

Overall study outcomes, separate from this receptor: In some patients, the high TCRbeta diversity seen at day 60 was put down to recipient T cells and intrathymic progenitors that had survived conditioning. The frequencies of hyperexpanded clones fell over the following months, and after one year, T-cell counts and TCRbeta diversity were mostly attributed to newly produced T cells. About two months after transplant, the apparently early recovery of alphabetaT-cell counts reportedly depended on just several hundred clones that had expanded rapidly and came from non-depleted graft cells.

The sample's treatment or condition label, in plain terms: allogeneic hematopoietic cell transplantation with graft depleted of TCRalphabeta T cells and CD19 B cells. TCRalphabeta/CD19-depleted allogeneic hematopoietic cell grafts were given to the transplant recipients, all of whom were children. CDR1 and CDR2 are read off the germline V gene (reference sequence) as DFQATT and SNEGSKA. Relative to germline, V is 3 bases shorter and J is 2 bases shorter, with 7 bases between their ends. The CDR3 holds 12 amino acids from the cysteine to the phenylalanine. CDR3 DNA only is kept here, 36 bases in frame from base 1.

Material: PBMCs, obtained before TCRalphabeta/CD19-depleted stem cell transplant. This receptor chain uses TRBV20-1 and TRBJ1-2; no D gene call is confident. This TCR derives from a boy younger than two with Wiskott-Aldrich syndrome, due to receive a stem cell transplant. The CDR3 reads as follows: CSAREENYGYTF. In nucleotides, the sequence is TGCAGTGCTAGGGAAGAGAACTATGGCTACACCTTC.